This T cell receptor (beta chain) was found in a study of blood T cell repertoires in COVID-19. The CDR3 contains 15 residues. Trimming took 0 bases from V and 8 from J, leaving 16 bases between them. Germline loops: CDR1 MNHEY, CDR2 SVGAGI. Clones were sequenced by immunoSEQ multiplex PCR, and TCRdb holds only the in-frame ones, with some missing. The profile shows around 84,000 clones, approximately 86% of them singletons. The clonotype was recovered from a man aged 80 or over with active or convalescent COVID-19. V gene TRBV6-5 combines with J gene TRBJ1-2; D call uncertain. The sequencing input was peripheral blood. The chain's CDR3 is CASSYSGERNAGYTF. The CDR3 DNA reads TGTGCCAGCAGTTACTCTGGTGAGCGGAACGCGGGCTACACCTTC.